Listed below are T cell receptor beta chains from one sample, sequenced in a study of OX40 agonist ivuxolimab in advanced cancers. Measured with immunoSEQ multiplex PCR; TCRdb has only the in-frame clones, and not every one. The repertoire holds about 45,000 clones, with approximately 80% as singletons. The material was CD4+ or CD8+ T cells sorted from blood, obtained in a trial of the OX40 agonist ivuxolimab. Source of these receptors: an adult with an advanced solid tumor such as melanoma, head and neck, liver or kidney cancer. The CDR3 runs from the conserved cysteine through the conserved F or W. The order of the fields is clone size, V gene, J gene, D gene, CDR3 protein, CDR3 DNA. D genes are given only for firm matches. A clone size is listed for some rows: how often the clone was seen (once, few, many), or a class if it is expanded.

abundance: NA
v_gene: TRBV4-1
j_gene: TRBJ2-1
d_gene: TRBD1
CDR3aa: CASSQAGQGAGEQFF
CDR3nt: TGCGCCAGCAGCCAAGCCGGACAGGGGGCAGGTGAGCAGTTCTTC

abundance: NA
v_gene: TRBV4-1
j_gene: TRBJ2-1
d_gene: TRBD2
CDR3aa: CASSQLAGGLYNEQFF
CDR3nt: TGCGCCAGCAGCCAACTAGCGGGGGGGCTCTACAATGAGCAGTTCTTC

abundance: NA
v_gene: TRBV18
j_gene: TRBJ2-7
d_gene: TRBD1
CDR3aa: CASSPTGQGTYEQYF
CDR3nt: TGTGCCAGCTCACCAACCGGACAGGGGACTTACGAGCAGTACTTC

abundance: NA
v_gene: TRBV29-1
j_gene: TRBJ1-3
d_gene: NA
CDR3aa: CSVSGTPGNTIYF
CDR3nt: TGCAGCGTTTCCGGGACGCCTGGAAACACCATATATTTT

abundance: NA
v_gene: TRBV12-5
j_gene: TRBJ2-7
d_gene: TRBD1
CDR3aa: CASGLVIGQGSYEQYF
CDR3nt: TGTGCTAGTGGTTTGGTAATCGGACAGGGGTCCTACGAGCAGTACTTC

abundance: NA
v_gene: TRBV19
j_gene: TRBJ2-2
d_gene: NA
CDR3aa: CASSIDHDDRNTGELFF
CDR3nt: TGTGCCAGTAGTATAGATCATGACGACAGGAACACCGGGGAGCTGTTTTTT

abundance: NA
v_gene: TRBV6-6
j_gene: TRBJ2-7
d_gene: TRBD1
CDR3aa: CASRPMTGAYEQYF
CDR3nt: TGTGCCAGCAGACCCATGACAGGGGCCTACGAGCAGTACTTC

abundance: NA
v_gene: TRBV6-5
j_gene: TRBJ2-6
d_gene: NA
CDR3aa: CASSYARSGANVLTF
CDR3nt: TGTGCCAGCAGTTACGCCCGCTCTGGGGCCAACGTCCTGACTTTC

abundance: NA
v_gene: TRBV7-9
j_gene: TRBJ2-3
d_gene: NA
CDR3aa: CASSTPRATQYF
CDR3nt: TGTGCCAGCAGCACACCAAGAGCTACGCAGTATTTT

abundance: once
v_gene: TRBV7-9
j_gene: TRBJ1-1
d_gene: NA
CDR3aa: CASSGAEAFF
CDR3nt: TGTGCCAGCAGCGGGGCTGAAGCTTTCTTT

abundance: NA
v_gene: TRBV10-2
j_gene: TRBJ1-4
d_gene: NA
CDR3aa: CASRSGNEKLFF
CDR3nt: TGCGCCAGCAGAAGCGGGAATGAAAAACTGTTTTTT

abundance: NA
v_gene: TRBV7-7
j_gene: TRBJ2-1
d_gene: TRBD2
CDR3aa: CASSRTSGRNEQFF
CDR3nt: TGTGCCAGCAGCCGGACTAGCGGGAGGAATGAGCAGTTCTTC

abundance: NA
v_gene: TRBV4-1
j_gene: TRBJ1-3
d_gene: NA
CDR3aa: CASSQDWGGFGNTIYF
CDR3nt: TGCGCCAGCAGCCAAGATTGGGGGGGATTTGGAAACACCATATATTTT

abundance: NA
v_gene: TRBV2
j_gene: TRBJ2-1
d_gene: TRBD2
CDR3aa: CASTREAGGPRNEQFF
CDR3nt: TGTGCCAGCACCCGGGAAGCGGGAGGGCCGCGAAATGAGCAGTTCTTC

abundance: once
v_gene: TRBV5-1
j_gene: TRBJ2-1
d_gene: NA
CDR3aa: CASSLGLGGTLLSYNEQFF
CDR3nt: TGCGCCAGCAGCTTGGGCCTCGGCGGGACGCTACTTTCCTACAATGAGCAGTTCTTC

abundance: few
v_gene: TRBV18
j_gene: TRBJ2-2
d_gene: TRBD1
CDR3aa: CASSPPGQGGTGELFF
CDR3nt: TGTGCCAGCTCACCACCGGGACAGGGAGGCACCGGGGAGCTGTTTTTT

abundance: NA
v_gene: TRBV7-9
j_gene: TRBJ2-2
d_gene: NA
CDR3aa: CASSPRTQTGELFF
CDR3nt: TGTGCCAGCAGCCCCCGGACCCAAACCGGGGAGCTGTTTTTT

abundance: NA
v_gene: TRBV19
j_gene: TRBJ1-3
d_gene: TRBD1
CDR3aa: CASNRDRALSGNTIYF
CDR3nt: TGTGCCAGTAATAGAGACAGGGCGCTATCTGGAAACACCATATATTTT

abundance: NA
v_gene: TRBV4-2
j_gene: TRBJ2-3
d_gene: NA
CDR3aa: CASSQDTFTQYF
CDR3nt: TGTGCCAGCAGCCAAGATACATTTACGCAGTATTTT

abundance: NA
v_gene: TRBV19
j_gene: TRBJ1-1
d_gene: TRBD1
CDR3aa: CARREGDRETEAFF
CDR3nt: TGTGCCAGAAGAGAAGGCGACAGGGAAACTGAAGCTTTCTTT

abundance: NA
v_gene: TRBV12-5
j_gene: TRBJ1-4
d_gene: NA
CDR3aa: CASGLELGEKLFF
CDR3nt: TGTGCTAGTGGTTTGGAGTTGGGGGAAAAACTGTTTTTT

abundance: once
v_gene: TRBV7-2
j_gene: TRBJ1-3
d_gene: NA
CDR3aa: CASIPAGWGMRGNTIYF
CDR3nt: TGTGCCAGCATCCCCGCAGGTTGGGGGATGAGAGGAAACACCATATATTTT

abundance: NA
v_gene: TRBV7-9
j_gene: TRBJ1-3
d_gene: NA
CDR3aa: CASSPPGISGNTIYF
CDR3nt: TGTGCCAGCAGCCCTCCCGGGATCTCTGGAAACACCATATATTTT

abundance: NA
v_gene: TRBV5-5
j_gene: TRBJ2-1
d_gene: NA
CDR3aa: CASSKQANEQFF
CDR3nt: TGTGCCAGCAGCAAGCAGGCTAATGAGCAGTTCTTC

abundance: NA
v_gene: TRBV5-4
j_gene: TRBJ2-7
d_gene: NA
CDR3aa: CASSLFGSPLSEQYF
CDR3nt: TGTGCCAGCAGCTTGTTTGGCTCTCCCCTCTCCGAGCAGTACTTC

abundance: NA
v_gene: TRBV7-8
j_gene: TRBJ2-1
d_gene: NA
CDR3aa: CASSTALKEAGEFF
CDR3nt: TGTGCCAGTAGCACCGCGCTAAAGGAGGCAGGAGAGTTCTTC

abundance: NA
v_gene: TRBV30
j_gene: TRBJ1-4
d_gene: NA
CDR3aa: CAWSVSLTGWEKLFF
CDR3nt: TGTGCCTGGAGTGTGTCGCTTACAGGGTGGGAAAAACTGTTTTTT

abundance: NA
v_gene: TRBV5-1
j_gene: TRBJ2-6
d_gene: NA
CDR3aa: CASSAQGYGANVLTF
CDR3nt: TGCGCCAGCAGCGCACAGGGATATGGGGCCAACGTCCTGACTTTC

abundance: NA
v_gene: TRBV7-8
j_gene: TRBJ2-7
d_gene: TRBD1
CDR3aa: CASSSGDRALHEQYF
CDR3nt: TGTGCCAGCAGTTCGGGGGACAGGGCGCTTCACGAGCAGTACTTC

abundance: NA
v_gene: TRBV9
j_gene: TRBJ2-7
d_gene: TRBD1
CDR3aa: CASSPTGDLSYEQYF
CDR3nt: TGTGCCAGCAGCCCGACAGGGGACCTCTCCTACGAGCAGTACTTC

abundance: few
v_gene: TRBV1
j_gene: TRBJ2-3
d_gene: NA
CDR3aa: CTSSQDLVGPKMQYF
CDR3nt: TGCACCAGCAGCCAAGATCTGGTGGGTCCTAAGATGCAGTATTTT

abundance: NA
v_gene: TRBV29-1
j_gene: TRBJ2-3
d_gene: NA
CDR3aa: CSVASPQGTDTQYF
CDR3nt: TGCAGCGTTGCGTCTCCACAGGGTACAGATACGCAGTATTTT

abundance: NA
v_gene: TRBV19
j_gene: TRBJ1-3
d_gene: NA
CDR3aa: CASSLYRPSGNTIYF
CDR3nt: TGTGCCAGTAGTCTTTACAGGCCATCTGGAAACACCATATATTTT

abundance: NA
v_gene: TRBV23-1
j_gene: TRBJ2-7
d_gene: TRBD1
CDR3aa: CASSQSEGASWSSYEQYF
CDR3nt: TGCGCCAGCAGTCAATCTGAGGGGGCGTCATGGAGCTCCTACGAGCAGTACTTC

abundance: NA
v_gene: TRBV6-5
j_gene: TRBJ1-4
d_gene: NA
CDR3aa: CASSSTVYEKLFF
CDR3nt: TGTGCCAGCAGTTCGACCGTTTATGAAAAACTGTTTTTT